These 25 T cell receptor beta chains originate from one sample sequenced in a study of blood T cells in healthy people across ages. It was with a sample-barcoded 5' primer and a J-beta primer mix that a second PCR of about 7 to 12 cycles was run. TCRdb called the 5' RACE reads again in MiXCR, with one record for every CDR3 protein. The sample lists roughly 1,800,000 distinct CDR3 sequences; around 50% were seen once. Sequenced: blood. The receptors here all came from a woman aged 40 to 50 in good health.

This clonotype was observed a few times. V usage is TRBV6-6 and J usage is TRBJ2-3; TRBD2 might be the D (5 bases). The V end lost 10 bases, the J end lost 3 bases, and 11 bases lay between the germline ends. Germline assignment: CDR1 MNHNY and CDR2 SVGAGI (reference sequence). The CDR3 is 12 amino acids. The CDR3 is CAISGTTDTQYF. CDR3 nucleotide sequence: TGTGCCATTTCGGGAACGACAGATACGCAGTATTTT.

This chain joins TRBV19 and TRBJ2-7; weak D call: TRBD2 (7 bases). The V end was cut by 6 bases, the J end by 7 bases, with 28 bases between. Germline V lookup: CDR1 LNHDA, CDR2 SQIVND (reference sequence). The CDR3 consists of 17 residues. The CDR3 region has the DNA TGTGCCAGTAGACCTCGTAGGGACGGGGGGCACTACAATGAGCAGTACTTC. This gives the protein CASRPRRDGGHYNEQYF.

V and J are TRBV7-8 and TRBJ2-3; D is ambiguous. The CDR3 consists of 14 residues. From germline, CDR1 is SGHVS and CDR2 FQNEAQ. The V end lost 3 bases, the J end lost 2 bases, and 9 bases lay between the germline ends. The chain's CDR3 is CASSFVTPTDTQYF. For the CDR3, the DNA is TGTGCCAGCAGCTTTGTCACACCCACAGATACGCAGTATTTT. Variable domain in full (rest from reference TRBV7-8 and TRBJ2-3): GAGVSQSPRYKVAKRGQDVALRCDPISGHVSLFWYQQALGQGPEFLTYFQNEAQLDKSGLPSDRFFAERPEGSVSTLKIQRTQQEDSAVYLCASSFVTPTDTQYFGPGTRLTVL.

With respect to this clonotype: One end of the junction is discordant with germline, which a read error may explain. The rearrangement links TRBV12-3 or TRBV12-4 to TRBJ2-7; TRBD1 is a possible D gene (5 bases). CDR3 length: 13 residues. Written as DNA, the CDR3 is TGTGCCAGCAGCCCGACAGCCAACTACGGGCAGTACTTC. This sequence encodes CASSPTANYGQYF.

V usage is TRBV13 and J usage is TRBJ2-1, with 8 bases lining up with TRBD2. V was clipped by 5 bases and J by 7 bases; unmatched bases: 10. Germline loops: CDR1 PRHDT, CDR2 FYEKMQ (reference sequence). This CDR3 spans 15 amino acids. The CDR3 sequence: CASSPLRGGNNEQFF. CDR3 nucleotides: TGTGCCAGCAGCCCCCTACGGGGGGGTAATAATGAGCAGTTCTTC.

The V call is TRBV5-1, the J call TRBJ2-5; TRBD1 might be the D (6 bases). In germline, CDR1 is SGHRS, CDR2 YFSETQ. The V gene lost 6 bases and the J gene lost 4 bases, with 13 bases spanning the gap. This CDR3 is 13 amino acids long. CDR3 protein: CASTEGGPETQYF. CDR3 in DNA: TGCGCCAGCACTGAAGGGGGTCCAGAGACCCAGTACTTC.

The chain recombines TRBV4-1 with TRBJ2-5; D call uncertain. CDR3 size: 15 residues. Trimming stripped 0 bases from V and 2 bases from J, with 10 bases between. Looked up from germline, CDR1 is MGHRA and CDR2 is YSYEKL. The DNA for the CDR3 is TGCGCCAGCAGCCAAGAAGGACCCTATCAAGAGACCCAGTACTTC. The encoded protein is CASSQEGPYQETQYF.

This clonotype was seen repeatedly, ten times or more. The V and J genes are TRBV7-2 and TRBJ2-5; D gene uncertain. Trimming shortened V by 1 base and J by 9 bases, and 15 bases separated the two germline ends. The V gene's germline CDR1 is SGHTA and CDR2 FQGNSA. The CDR3 length is 14 residues. In DNA form, the CDR3 reads TGTGCCAGCAGCTTAGAGCACTTATCTTTGGCCCAGTACTTC. Its translation: CASSLEHLSLAQYF. Variable domain in full (rest from reference TRBV7-2 and TRBJ2-5): GAGVSQSPSNKVTEKGKDVELRCDPISGHTALYWYRQSLGQGLEFLIYFQGNSAPDKSGLPSDRFSAERTGGSVSTLTIQRTQQEDSAVYLCASSLEHLSLAQYFGPGTRLLVL.

The sample holds a few counts of this clonotype. The chain combines TRBV7-2 with TRBJ2-4; the match to TRBD1 covers 8 bases. The J call may be incorrect, as the DNA end agrees better with TRBJ2-5. CDR1 is SGHTA, CDR2 FQGNSA, per germline. The CDR3 sequence is 13 residues long. The chain's CDR3 is CASSLGQVGTQYF. The CDR3 DNA follows: TGTGCCAGCAGCTTGGGACAGGTAGGGACCCAGTACTTC.

Note on this clonotype: Relative to the germline gene, one junction end is altered; a read error may explain this. The chain couples TRBV7-9 to TRBJ2-3; 9 bases align to TRBD1. Per germline, CDR1 SEHNR and CDR2 FQNEAQ (reference sequence). The CDR3 covers 15 residues. CDR3: CVSSSRTGVADTQYF. CDR3 bases: TGTGTCAGCAGCTCCCGGACAGGGGTGGCAGATACGCAGTATTTT.

Only a few counts were recorded for this clonotype. The V and J genes are TRBV5-1 and TRBJ2-7; no definite D call. This CDR3 is built from 14 residues. Germline CDR1 is SGHRS and CDR2 is YFSETQ. The germline V and J ends were trimmed by 4 bases and 3 bases, with 14 bases remaining between them. CDR3 residues: CASSQDVIVYEQYF. Written as DNA, the CDR3 is TGCGCCAGCAGCCAAGACGTAATCGTCTACGAGCAGTACTTC. Complete variable domain (other parts from reference TRBV5-1 and TRBJ2-7): KAGVTQTPRYLIKTRGQQVTLSCSPISGHRSVSWYQQTPGQGLQFLFEYFSETQRNKGNFPGRFSGRQFSNSRSEMNVSTLELGDSALYLCASSQDVIVYEQYFGPGTRLTVT.

This chain links TRBV7-2 with TRBJ2-7; 7 positions agree with TRBD1. The CDR3 length is 15 residues. Germline-derived CDR1 and CDR2 are SGHTA and FQGNSA. V gave up 5 bases and J gave up 0 bases; unmatched junction bases: 7. DNA for the CDR3: TGTGCCAGCAGCGTACAGGGGATAAGCTCCTACGAGCAGTACTTC. This codes for CASSVQGISSYEQYF.

Details on this clonotype: A read error is likely, as this CDR3 ends without the conserved phenylalanine or tryptophan. The chain couples TRBV5-1 to TRBJ2-4, with D tentatively TRBD2 (5 bases). The CDR3 extends over 14 amino acids. Trimming took off 2 bases at V and 1 base at J, with 7 bases between the two ends. CDR1 and CDR2 from the germline V gene are SGHRS and YFSETQ. The CDR3 nucleotides read TGCGCCAGCAGCTTAAGGGAGGCCAAAAACATTCAGTACTTG. Translation: CASSLREAKNIQYL.

This clonotype was observed once. The germline gene is not matched at one end of the junction; a read error may be the cause. The gene calls are TRBV7-2 and TRBJ1-2; 8 nucleotides match TRBD1. CDR3 length: 14 residues. Germline V gene sequence: CDR1 SGHTA, CDR2 FQGNSA. CDR3 nucleotide sequence: TGTGCCAGCAGCTACTGGACAGGGAACTATGACTACACCTTC. Translation: CASSYWTGNYDYTF.

The chain recombines TRBV27 with TRBJ2-2; 11 nucleotides match TRBD1. V dropped 4 bases and J dropped 8; count of bases not matched to a gene: 6. This CDR3 comprises 15 residues. CDR1 and CDR2 from the germline V gene are MNHEY and SMNVEV (reference sequence). The CDR3 loop reads CASSSRTGGRGELFF. CDR3 DNA sequence: TGTGCCAGCAGTTCCCGGACAGGGGGCAGAGGGGAGCTGTTTTTT.

The rearrangement links TRBV9 to TRBJ2-3, with TRBD2 as a possible D gene (6 bases). The V end was cut by 0 bases, the J end by 7 bases, with 21 bases between. Germline V lookup: CDR1 SGDLS, CDR2 YYNGEE. This CDR3 comprises 17 residues. The CDR3 DNA follows: TGTGCCAGCAGCGTAGATCCAGCAGGAGGGATGAAGAATACGCAGTATTTT. Protein sequence: CASSVDPAGGMKNTQYF.

This clonotype has only a few counts. The chain is built from TRBV5-1 and TRBJ2-7; D possibly corresponds to TRBD2 (6 bases). V lost 7 bases and J lost 0, with 17 bases in between. The CDR3 contains 15 residues. The germline V gene encodes CDR1 SGHRS and CDR2 YFSETQ. The DNA of the CDR3 is TGCGCCAGCTCAACGGCGGGGACGGGCTCCTACGAGCAGTACTTC. This sequence encodes CASSTAGTGSYEQYF.

The chain links TRBV18 to TRBJ2-7; 7 bases fit TRBD1. This CDR3 spans 16 amino acids. From germline, CDR1 is KGHSH and CDR2 LQKENI. Trimming took 6 bases from V and 1 from J; bases not matched to a gene: 12. The DNA of the CDR3 is TGTGCCAGCTCTCACCAGCGGCAGGGGGTGTCCTACGAGCAGTACTTC. It is translated as CASSHQRQGVSYEQYF. Variable domain in full (rest from reference TRBV18 and TRBJ2-7): NAGVMQNPRHLVRRRGQEARLRCSPMKGHSHVYWYRQLPEEGLKFMVYLQKENIIDESGMPKERFSAEFPKEGPSILRIQQVVRGDSAAYFCASSHQRQGVSYEQYFGPGTRLTVT.

The gene calls are TRBV25-1 and TRBJ2-1; 9 bases fit TRBD1. Germline values: CDR1 MGHDK, CDR2 SYGVNS. There are 13 residues in the CDR3. The V segment lost 5 bases and the J segment 8 bases; nucleotides outside the gene matches: 4. CDR3 sequence: CASSNRGRDEQFF. The CDR3 DNA reads as TGTGCCAGCAGTAACAGGGGGCGGGATGAGCAGTTCTTC.

This chain uses TRBV5-1 with TRBJ2-7; D unclear. Germline-derived CDR1 and CDR2 are SGHRS and YFSETQ. The CDR3 runs 17 residues. V was shortened by 4 bases and J by 1 base, with 21 bases between the two germline ends. The CDR3 is CASSPISGRAQSYEQYF. CDR3 in DNA: TGCGCCAGCAGCCCCATCTCGGGTAGGGCACAATCCTACGAGCAGTACTTC.

This clonotype was seen more than once but under ten times. This chain links TRBV15 with TRBJ2-3; TRBD1 is a possible D gene (6 bases). Trimming took 3 bases from V and 0 from J, leaving 16 bases between them. The CDR3 is made up of 17 amino acids. CDR1 and CDR2 (germline): LNHNV, YYDKDF (reference sequence). The CDR3 DNA is TGTGCCACCAGCAGGCCAGGGGCAGACTCTAGCACAGATACGCAGTATTTT. Protein product: CATSRPGADSSTDTQYF.

The sample holds one count of this clonotype. Compared with germline, one end of the junction differs, possibly owing to a read error. The rearrangement links TRBV20-1 to TRBJ1-5; TRBD1 might be the D (5 bases). CDR3 length: 15 amino acids. From germline, CDR1 is DFQATT and CDR2 SNEGSKA (reference sequence). The CDR3 DNA sequence: TGCAGTGCTAGAACCGGGACGGCTAGCGATCAGCCCCAGCATTTT. It codes for CSARTGTASDQPQHF.

The V gene is TRBV12-3 or TRBV12-4, the J gene TRBJ1-4; maybe TRBD1 (6 bases). This CDR3 has 15 amino acids. Trimming took 5 bases from V and 8 from J, leaving 18 bases between them. The CDR3 region is CASSRPSGGGEKLFF. In nucleotides, the CDR3 is TGTGCCAGCAGTCGCCCCTCCGGGGGCGGAGAAAAACTGTTTTTT.

CDR3 DNA: TGTGCCACCAGCACCGGACTAGCGGGGACCTACGAGCAGTACTTC. Its translation is CATSTGLAGTYEQYF. The chain recombines TRBV15 with TRBJ2-7, with TRBD2 matching over 12 bases. V shed 4 bases, J shed 2 bases, and the junction held 3 bases outside the gene matches. Germline V gene lookup returns CDR1 LNHNV and CDR2 YYDKDF (reference sequence). CDR3 length: 15 residues.

The chain uses TRBV12-3 or TRBV12-4 and TRBJ2-6, with D unclear. Trimming shortened V by 2 bases and J by 0 bases, and 5 bases separated the two germline ends. This CDR3 is built from 15 residues. In DNA form, the CDR3 reads TGTGCCAGCAGTTTATATGGCTCTGGGGCCAACGTCCTGACTTTC. As protein: CASSLYGSGANVLTF.